This T cell receptor beta chain was found in a study of beta chain features in type 1 diabetes (dated by TCRdb to 2016 to 2019). Broadly, across the study: Mean age, gender distribution, total cell number and subset yield were not different between patients and healthy donors. A total of 85 million to 140 million sorted cells were examined across all samples, and a strong correlation was observed between cell number per subset and RNA yield. Regulatory and stem cell-like memory subsets were isolated from only 8 patients and roughly eight healthy donors, whereas naive and central memory subsets came from all 30 or so donors. The study compared TCRB repertoires of sorted circulating CD4+ T cell subsets between recently diagnosed type 1 diabetes patients and matched healthy donors.

This clone has a handful of counts. The antigen it recognizes is unknown. The sample holds no much larger clone one base away, and base qualities are not on file. All of the isolated RNA was reverse transcribed with the High Capacity cDNA Reverse Transcription Kit, so expressed TCRB transcripts were sequenced. Deep immunoSEQ sequencing was applied to naive, central memory and regulatory T cell samples, giving an average of roughly 3.5 million total reads per sample. Sorted cells were lysed in RLT buffer, and RNA was extracted using DNase-treated RNeasy Micro or Mini kits according to cell number. Each cell subset was processed on its own to prevent cross-contamination, while patient and healthy donor samples were processed together. TCRB sequences were amplified from cDNA with the immunoSEQ multiplex PCR, producing 87-bp fragments spanning the CDR3 region. Sequencing of the amplicons was done on the Illumina HiSeq platform. In the source study's methods: PCR bias was corrected computationally using synthetic template baselines, and reads within Hamming distance 2 were collapsed, with unmergeable singletons discarded. Reads were aligned against IMGT to assign V, D and J genes, CDR3 length and insertions or deletions at six rearrangement sites. Clonotype counts were normalized to sorted cell number within each subset before computing true diversity and Gini coefficients with the tcR R package. Repertoire sharing was quantified using the overlap coefficient calculated on TCRB nucleotide sequences. Out-of-frame TCRB sequences from naive cells were analyzed as a proxy for the pre-selection repertoire. TCRdb's version of the immuneACCESS table is confined to in-frame rearrangements and falls short of the full clone set. An unresolved V gene accounts for under half of the shortfall where checked; the remainder is of unknown origin. The V and J calls and the clone size are those of that table, but D and trimming were determined from the DNA. For this sample there are around 600,000 clones; around 12% appear just once. More than 0.095% of the sample goes to the ten largest clones.

Summary of the overall study and its limitations: Because cDNA rather than genomic DNA was sequenced, highly expressing activated cells could have been over-represented, although no difference in activation and CD3 levels was found between groups. Only small numbers of individuals were included in the HLA sub-analyses, which left unresolved whether HLA type had any influence on TCRB rearrangement. At VDJ recombination sites, patients with type 1 diabetes made fewer insertions and deleted more nucleotides, a pattern implying thymic rearrangement abnormalities. Type 1 diabetes patients showed a moderate but significant shortening of TCRB CDR3 length in all four CD4+ subsets. The naive, central memory and regulatory TCRB repertoires appeared to resemble one another more closely among patients than among healthy donors. Shorter templates might be favored by PCR, yet because patient and control samples were amplified and corrected together, any such skew would affect both groups equally.

A single peripheral blood draw of around 0.11 L on average was collected from each donor into heparinised tubes. A BD FACSAria II and a panel including CD45RO, CCR7, CD25, CD127, CD95 and CD27 were used to sort naive, central memory, regulatory and stem cell-like memory CD4+ T cells. A purity above 95% was achieved for all sorted populations. PBMCs were isolated immediately by Lymphoprep density gradient centrifugation and stained directly without culture. So that batch effects would be minimized, each experiment stained and sorted samples in pairs, pairing one healthy donor with one patient. A distance of 12 bases separates the germline ends of V and J, which lose 5 bases and 0 bases respectively. The germline V gene (reference sequence) sets CDR1 to SEHNR and CDR2 to FQNEAQ. Including cysteine and phenylalanine, the CDR3 has 15 amino acids. CDR3 DNA is the only sequence kept; it has 45 bases, read in frame from the first base.

This clonotype originated in a man in his thirties or forties with type 1 diabetes. The V and J genes are TRBV7-9 and TRBJ2-3; no D gene can be assigned with confidence. Sequenced material: naive CD4+ T cells from blood. What the cell subset or site label conveys for this sample: true naive CD4+ T cells. The CDR3 is CASSKDVTSTDTQYF. Read as DNA, the sequence is TGTGCCAGCAGCAAAGACGTGACTAGCACAGATACGCAGTATTTT.